The T cell receptor beta chain under discussion was sequenced for a study of blood T cell repertoires in COVID-19. The CDR3 has 18 residues. Germline CDR1 is SGHAT and CDR2 is FQNNGV. Trimming stripped 0 bases from V and 0 bases from J, with 12 bases between. Method: immunoSEQ multiplex PCR; TCRdb's copy keeps in-frame clones and lacks some. The data show some 220,000 clones, with under 90% seen just once and approximately 5.1% held by the top ten. The TCR comes from a woman aged 55-70 years who had recovered from COVID-19. V and J are TRBV11-2 and TRBJ1-6; D is undetermined. The specimen sequenced was peripheral blood. The CDR3 sequence is CASSLDLSGSSYNSPLHF. CDR3 DNA: TGTGCCAGCAGCTTAGATCTCAGCGGGAGCTCCTATAATTCACCCCTCCACTTT.